The rows below give T cell receptor beta chains drawn from one sample of a study of shared clonotypes between healthy human individuals. Produced via immunoSEQ multiplex PCR; TCRdb's table is partial and in-frame only. The repertoire includes 400,000 to 600,000 clones, almost 80% of them detected once, and under 15% sits in the top ten. The sequencing sample was made of PBMCs. The receptors were sampled from a woman aged 40-49 years in good health. Some clones in this sample may be carry-over from other donors' samples. CDR3s include the opening cysteine and the closing phenylalanine or tryptophan. D genes are given only for firm matches. Clone size is stated in some rows and not others, as once, few, many or a class when expanded.

DNA	CDR3	J	V	size	D
TGCGCCAGCAGCCACCGGGACCTGAGCAACGAGCAGTACTTC	CASSHRDLSNEQYF	TRBJ2-7	TRBV5-1	.	.
TGTGCCATCAGGCCGGGACAGGGGGACGAAAAACTGTTTTTT	CAIRPGQGDEKLFF	TRBJ1-4	TRBV10-3	.	TRBD1
TGTGCCAGCAGTGCCACGGGACAGGGGGCCAAAAACATTCAGTACTTC	CASSATGQGAKNIQYF	TRBJ2-4	TRBV28	.	TRBD1
TGTGCCAGCTCACCCGCCGGGTTACCCTACGAGCAGTACTTC	CASSPAGLPYEQYF	TRBJ2-7	TRBV18	.	.
TGCGCCAGCAGCTTGGGGACAGGGGCCTACGAGCAGTACTTC	CASSLGTGAYEQYF	TRBJ2-7	TRBV5-1	.	TRBD1
TGTGCCAGCAGTGATTACAGGGGCTGGCAGCCCCAGCATTTT	CASSDYRGWQPQHF	TRBJ1-5	TRBV2	.	TRBD1
TGTGCCAGCCAGGGGTCGGGGAATATCTACAATGAGCAGTTCTTC	CASQGSGNIYNEQFF	TRBJ2-1	TRBV5-4	.	.
TGCGCCAGCAGCTTGGACCCTCGGACAGGGGGCTTCAATGAGCAGTTCTTC	CASSLDPRTGGFNEQFF	TRBJ2-1	TRBV5-1	.	TRBD1
TGTGCCAGCAGCTTGGCTGTTCGGGGTTACACCGGGGAGCTGTTTTTT	CASSLAVRGYTGELFF	TRBJ2-2	TRBV5-6	.	.
TGTGCCAGCACCTCGTATCCCGGGAGGGCAGATACGCAGTATTTT	CASTSYPGRADTQYF	TRBJ2-3	TRBV2	once	TRBD2
TGTGCCAGCAGCTCTGACCGGAACACTGAAGCTTTCTTT	CASSSDRNTEAFF	TRBJ1-1	TRBV7-2	.	.
TGCGCCAGCACCGGGACAGTAAGGGGTGAGACCCAGTACTTC	CASTGTVRGETQYF	TRBJ2-5	TRBV5-1	.	TRBD1
TGTGCCAGCAGCTTGTCCGGGACTAGCGGGACCTACAATGAGCAGTTCTTC	CASSLSGTSGTYNEQFF	TRBJ2-1	TRBV7-6	.	TRBD2
TGCGCCAGCAGCTTGGGAGGGGACACAACTAATGAAAAACTGTTTTTT	CASSLGGDTTNEKLFF	TRBJ1-4	TRBV5-1	.	.
TGTGCCAGCAGCCCCACCGGCGTCCGCTCCCATGAGCAGTTCTTC	CASSPTGVRSHEQFF	TRBJ2-1	TRBV7-9	few	.
TGTGCCTGGAGGAAACGAGCAACTAATGAAAAACTGTTTTTT	CAWRKRATNEKLFF	TRBJ1-4	TRBV30	.	.
TGTGCCAGCAGCTCCTCGACAGGGAGCTCTGGGGCCAACGTCCTGACTTTC	CASSSSTGSSGANVLTF	TRBJ2-6	TRBV11-3	.	TRBD1
TGCGCCAGCAGCTTGGCCGTGACAGCCTACGAGCAGTACTTC	CASSLAVTAYEQYF	TRBJ2-7	TRBV5-1	.	.
TGCAGCGTTAACAGGGGCCACGAGCAGTACTTC	CSVNRGHEQYF	TRBJ2-7	TRBV29-1	.	TRBD1
TGTGCCAGCAGCCCCCCCCGCGGGAGGGCCAGTAATGAGCAGTTCTTC	CASSPPRGRASNEQFF	TRBJ2-1	TRBV7-6	many	TRBD2
TGTACCATAGCGACAGGGAGTGACACTGAAGCTTTCTTT	CTIATGSDTEAFF	TRBJ1-1	TRBV10-3	few	TRBD1
TGTGCCAGCAGCTTAGTGGGGAACACTGAAGCTTTCTTT	CASSLVGNTEAFF	TRBJ1-1	TRBV11-2	few	.
TGCGCCAGCAGCTTCGGGGACTCCTACAATGAGCAGTTCTTC	CASSFGDSYNEQFF	TRBJ2-1	TRBV5-1	.	.
TGTGCCAGTGACCAGGACAGGGTGAATTCTGGCTACACCTTC	CASDQDRVNSGYTF	TRBJ1-2	TRBV11-2	.	TRBD1
TGTGCCAGCAGCTTAGATAGGGGATTTACTGGAAACACCATATATTTT	CASSLDRGFTGNTIYF	TRBJ1-3	TRBV7-2	.	.
TGCAGCGTTGTGGCCAGGGGTACCTATGGCTACACCTTC	CSVVARGTYGYTF	TRBJ1-2	TRBV29-1	.	.
TGTGCCAGCAGCTTAGCAGCACTAGCGGGAGGCAATGAGCAGTTCTTC	CASSLAALAGGNEQFF	TRBJ2-1	TRBV7-9	few	TRBD2
TGTGCCAGCAGCCGAACGGAGAATCAGCCCCAGCATTTT	CASSRTENQPQHF	TRBJ1-5	TRBV6-5	.	.
TGTGCCAGCAGCTTGTTCGGGAGGGCCGCAGATACGCAGTATTTT	CASSLFGRAADTQYF	TRBJ2-3	TRBV5-4	.	TRBD2
TGCAGCGCCCTCGAAGGACAGGGCGCCGAGCAGTACTTC	CSALEGQGAEQYF	TRBJ2-7	TRBV29-1	.	TRBD1
TGTGCCACCAGCGGGTACGCGGGAGCCGCCGGGGAGCAGTACTTC	CATSGYAGAAGEQYF	TRBJ2-7	TRBV15	.	TRBD2
TGCAGCGTAGGACAGGGGCGGAACTATGGCTACACCTTC	CSVGQGRNYGYTF	TRBJ1-2	TRBV29-1	.	TRBD1
TGCGCCAGCAGCCAAGAACCGATACAGGGAACCCTTTCTGGAAACACCATATATTTT	CASSQEPIQGTLSGNTIYF	TRBJ1-3	TRBV4-1	.	.
TGCAGCGTTGACCCACAGGAGGATGAGCAGTTCTTC	CSVDPQEDEQFF	TRBJ2-1	TRBV29-1	once	.
TGTGCCAGCAGCTTAGGTTTGGGGACAGGGGATACGCAGTATTTT	CASSLGLGTGDTQYF	TRBJ2-3	TRBV7-2	.	TRBD1
TGTGCCAGTAGTATAGACGCTCGGACACAGCCTTCCGAGCAGTACTTC	CASSIDARTQPSEQYF	TRBJ2-7	TRBV19	.	.
TGTGCCACCAGCCCAGACAGGAACTATGGCTACACCTTC	CATSPDRNYGYTF	TRBJ1-2	TRBV15	.	.
TGTGCCACCAGCAGAGATAGTGGCGGGAGGGTTTCCTACGAGCAGTACTTC	CATSRDSGGRVSYEQYF	TRBJ2-7	TRBV15	.	TRBD2
TGTGCCAGCAGCTTAGCTAGGTCCGATACGCAGTATTTT	CASSLARSDTQYF	TRBJ2-3	TRBV11-2	few	.
TGTGCCAGCTCACCTCGGGACGAAAAAAACATTCAGTACTTC	CASSPRDEKNIQYF	TRBJ2-4	TRBV18	.	.
TGTGCCAGCAGCTTCGGCACGCAACAAGAGACCCAGTACTTC	CASSFGTQQETQYF	TRBJ2-5	TRBV11-3	.	.
TGTGCCAGCAGTACTGGGACAGGGCGCACAGATACGCAGTATTTT	CASSTGTGRTDTQYF	TRBJ2-3	TRBV28	many	TRBD1
TGCGCCAGCAGCTTGGTCGGGACAGGAGATAATGAAAAACTGTTTTTT	CASSLVGTGDNEKLFF	TRBJ1-4	TRBV5-1	.	TRBD1
TGTGCCAGCAGCTTCCGGACAGCCGAAGCTTTCTTT	CASSFRTAEAFF	TRBJ1-1	TRBV11-2	.	.
TGCGCCAGCAGTTTGGCGCCTCCGGTGGACCATGAGCAGTTCTTC	CASSLAPPVDHEQFF	TRBJ2-1	TRBV5-1	.	.
TGCGCCAGCAGCCAAGATTTGGGCCCCAACTACGAGCAGTACTTC	CASSQDLGPNYEQYF	TRBJ2-7	TRBV4-3	.	.
TGTGCCAGCAGTGCAACAGGGCACTCGAACACTGAAGCTTTCTTT	CASSATGHSNTEAFF	TRBJ1-1	TRBV6-1	.	.
TGTGCCAGCAGCGTAGCGCCTAGCGGGAGGGGAGAGACCCAGTACTTC	CASSVAPSGRGETQYF	TRBJ2-5	TRBV9	.	TRBD2
TGTGCCAGCAGCCACGTGACTACGCCAGTCACCGGGGAGCTGTTTTTT	CASSHVTTPVTGELFF	TRBJ2-2	TRBV25-1	.	.
TGTGCCAGCAGCCGACTCCAGGATAGCAATCAGCCCCAGCATTTT	CASSRLQDSNQPQHF	TRBJ1-5	TRBV4-2	.	.
TGTGCCTGGAGAGGACAGGGAGGTAATAGCAATCAGCCCCAGCATTTT	CAWRGQGGNSNQPQHF	TRBJ1-5	TRBV30	.	TRBD1
TGTGCCAGCAGTGAACGGGTAACGGTCTCTGCGCAGTATTTT	CASSERVTVSAQYF	TRBJ2-3	TRBV2	few	.
TGTGCCAGCAGCCCCCTGGCCTTCTCGCGCTCCTACGAGCAGTACTTC	CASSPLAFSRSYEQYF	TRBJ2-7	TRBV13	many	.